This TCR beta chain emerged from a study of CD8 T cells in ankylosing spondylitis. Study-level results: Previously reported in reactive arthritis synovial fluid and blood were some of the motif variants. A CD8+ phenotype characterized the disease-linked clones, which were relatively rare in peripheral blood.

Trimming stripped 5 bases from V and 4 bases from J, with 14 bases between. This CDR3 region has 14 residues. The sample holds many counts of this clonotype. Its antigen is not known. TCRdb reprocessed the 5' RACE reads with MiXCR, giving one entry per CDR3 protein. Seen here are 150,000 to 200,000 distinct CDR3 sequences, approximately 13% observed once, and the top ten hold roughly 9.6%. The V call is TRBV12-3 or TRBV12-4, the J call TRBJ1-2; D not certain. The receptor was derived from a female donor with ankylosing spondylitis or in good health (not recorded which). The material sequenced was blood, either unsorted or a sorted T cell fraction (not recorded which). CDR3 protein: CASSMTGRGYGYTF. CDR3 bases: TGTGCCAGCAGTATGACCGGACGTGGCTATGGCTACACCTTC.